This TCR beta chain was observed in a study of CD8 T cells in Susac syndrome. RNA totalling roughly 0.5 to 1 ug underwent reverse transcription with random hexamers. TCRdb ran MiXCR on the immunoSEQ multiplex PCR reads and lists one entry per CDR3 protein. The table has about 180,000 distinct CDR3 sequences, approximately 96% seen once. The V and J ends lost 1 base and 0 bases respectively, with 10 bases between them. The CDR3 has 15 residues. The V gene's germline CDR1 is SGHDN and CDR2 FVKESK. The sequencing sample was made of CD4+ T cells from PBMCs. The chain is built from TRBV14 and TRBJ2-7; D remains ambiguous. This sequence was found in a human donor with multiple sclerosis. CDR3: CASSQGQRFSYEQYF. The CDR3 bases are TGTGCCAGCAGCCAAGGGCAGCGCTTCTCCTACGAGCAGTACTTC. Using reference TRBV14 and TRBJ2-7 for the parts outside the CDR3, the full variable domain is EAGVTQFPSHSVIEKGQTVTLRCDPISGHDNLYWYRRVMGKEIKFLLHFVKESKQDESGMPNNRFLAERTGGTYSTLKVQPAELEDSGVYFCASSQGQRFSYEQYFGPGTRLTVT.